This T cell receptor beta chain was sequenced for a study of blood T cell repertoires in COVID-19. Authors' data handling: Amplification from reference gene primers served as the basis for estimated nucleated cell counts. Method: immunoSEQ multiplex PCR; TCRdb's copy keeps in-frame clones and lacks some. From that table come the V and J calls and clone size; the DNA was used to work out D and trimming. Here the sample spans under 45,000 clones, around 87% being singletons. This receptor was identified in a woman over 75 in a cohort sampled during active or convalescent COVID-19. The specimen sequenced was peripheral blood.

The chain's CDR3 is CASLLGQGSYNEQFF. The CDR3, as DNA: TGCGCCAGCCTGTTGGGACAGGGTTCCTACAATGAGCAGTTCTTC. The gene calls are TRBV5-1 and TRBJ2-1; the match to TRBD1 covers 9 bases. The CDR3 totals 15 residues. Per the germline V gene, CDR1 is SGHRS and CDR2 is YFSETQ. The V segment lost 7 bases and the J segment 1 base; nucleotides outside the gene matches: 6.